This paragraph reports one T cell receptor beta chain. Its antigen is still unknown. This table comes from immunoSEQ multiplex PCR, and its TCRdb copy is limited to in-frame clones, with some not included. The sample carries around 140,000 clones, approximately 90% recorded once. Trimming at V came to 4 bases and at J to 3 bases, leaving 5 bases not matched to a gene. Germline V gene sequence: CDR1 SGHNT, CDR2 YYREEE (reference sequence). This CDR3 contains 15 residues. The data stem from a study of T cell responses to AZD1222 COVID-19 vaccine. Findings of the study overall: Regions left unmutated in variants are reportedly the target of nearly half of spike-specific TCRs.

This specimen consisted of peripheral blood, obtained on day 0 of AZD1222 vaccination. This chain joins TRBV5-4 and TRBJ2-5; TRBD2 agrees at 11 bases. The clonotype was recovered from an adult in good health. The CDR3 is CASSGWGLAEETQYF. DNA of the CDR3: TGTGCCAGCAGCGGATGGGGACTAGCGGAAGAGACCCAGTACTTC.